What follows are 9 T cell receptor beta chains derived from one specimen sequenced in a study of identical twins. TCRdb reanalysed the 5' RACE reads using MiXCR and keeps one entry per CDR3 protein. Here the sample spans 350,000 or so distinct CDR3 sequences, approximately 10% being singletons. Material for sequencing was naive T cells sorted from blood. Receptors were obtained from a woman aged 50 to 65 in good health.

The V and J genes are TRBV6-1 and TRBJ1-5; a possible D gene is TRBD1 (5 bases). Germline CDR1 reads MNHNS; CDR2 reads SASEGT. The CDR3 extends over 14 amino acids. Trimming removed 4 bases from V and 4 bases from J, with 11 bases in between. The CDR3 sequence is CASSGGARNQPQHF. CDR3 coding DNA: TGTGCCAGCAGTGGAGGGGCGAGGAATCAGCCCCAGCATTTT.

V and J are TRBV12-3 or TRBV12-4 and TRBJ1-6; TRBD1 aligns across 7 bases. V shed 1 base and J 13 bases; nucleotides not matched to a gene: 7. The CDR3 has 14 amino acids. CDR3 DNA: TGTGCCAGCAGTTTAGAGGGTGCCAGGGGGCCCCTCCACTTT. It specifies CASSLEGARGPLHF.

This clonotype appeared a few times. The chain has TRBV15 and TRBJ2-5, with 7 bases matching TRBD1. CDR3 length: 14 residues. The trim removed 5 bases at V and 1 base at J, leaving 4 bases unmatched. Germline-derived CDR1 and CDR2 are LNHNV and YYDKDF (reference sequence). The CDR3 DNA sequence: TGTGCCACCAGCGAGGGGGCGACCCAAGAGACCCAGTACTTC. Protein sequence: CATSEGATQETQYF.

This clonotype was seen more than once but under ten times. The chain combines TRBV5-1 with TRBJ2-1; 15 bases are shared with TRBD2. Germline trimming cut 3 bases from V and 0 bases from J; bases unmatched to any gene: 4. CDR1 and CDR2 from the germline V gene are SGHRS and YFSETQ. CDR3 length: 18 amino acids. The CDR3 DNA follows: TGCGCCAGCAGCTCGGGACTAGCGGGGGGCAGCTCCTACAATGAGCAGTTCTTC. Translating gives CASSSGLAGGSSYNEQFF.

This chain's CDR3 is CASSHARQGIEQFF. CDR3 sequence (DNA): TGTGCCAGCAGCCATGCCCGACAGGGGATTGAGCAGTTCTTC. The J gene is TRBJ2-1, the V gene TRBV3-1; 8 bases fit TRBD1. The CDR3 has 14 amino acids. Looked up from germline, CDR1 is LGHDT and CDR2 is YNNKEL (reference sequence). The J segment lost 9 bases and the V segment lost 3 bases, leaving 7 bases of the junction unmatched.

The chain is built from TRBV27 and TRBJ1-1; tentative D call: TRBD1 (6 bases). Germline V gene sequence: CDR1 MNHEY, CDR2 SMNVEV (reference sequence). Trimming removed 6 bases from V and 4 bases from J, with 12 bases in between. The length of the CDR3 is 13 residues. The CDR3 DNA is TGTGCCAGCAGGGACAGCGGGCGCACTGAAGCTTTCTTT. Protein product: CASRDSGRTEAFF.

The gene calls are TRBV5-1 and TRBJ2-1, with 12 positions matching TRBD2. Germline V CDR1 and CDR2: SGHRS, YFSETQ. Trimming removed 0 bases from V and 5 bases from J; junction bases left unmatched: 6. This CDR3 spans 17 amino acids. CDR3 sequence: CASSLGTSGRSNNEQFF. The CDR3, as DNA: TGCGCCAGCAGCTTGGGCACTAGCGGGAGGAGCAACAATGAGCAGTTCTTC.

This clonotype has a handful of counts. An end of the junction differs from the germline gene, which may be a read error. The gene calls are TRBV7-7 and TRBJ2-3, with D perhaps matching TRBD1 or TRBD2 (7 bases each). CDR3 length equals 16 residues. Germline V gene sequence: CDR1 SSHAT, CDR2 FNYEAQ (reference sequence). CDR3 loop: CASSPGGGLGTDTQYF. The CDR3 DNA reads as TGTGCTAGCAGCCCAGGGGGGGGCTTGGGCACAGATACGCAGTATTTT. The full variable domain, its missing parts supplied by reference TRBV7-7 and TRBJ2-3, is GAGVSQSPRYKVTKRGQDVTLRCDPISSHATLYWYQQALGQGPEFLTYFNYEAQPDKSGLPSDRFSAERPEGSISTLTIQRTEQRDSAMYRCASSPGGGLGTDTQYFGPGTRLTVL.

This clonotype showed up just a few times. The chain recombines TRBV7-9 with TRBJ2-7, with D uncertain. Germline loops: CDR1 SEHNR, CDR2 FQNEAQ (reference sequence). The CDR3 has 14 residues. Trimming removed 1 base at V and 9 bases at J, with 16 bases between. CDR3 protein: CASSLGAQAVGQYF. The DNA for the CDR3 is TGTGCCAGCAGCTTAGGCGCGCAGGCCGTAGGGCAGTACTTC. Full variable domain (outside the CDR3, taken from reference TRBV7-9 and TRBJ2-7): DTGVSQNPRHKITKRGQNVTFRCDPISEHNRLYWYRQTLGQGPEFLTYFQNEAQLEKSRLLSDRFSAERPKGSFSTLEIQRTEQGDSAMYLCASSLGAQAVGQYFGPGTRLTVT.